Sequencing of this T cell receptor (beta chain) was carried out in a study of tumor-infiltrating lymphocytes in primary liver carcinoma. The input was approximately 500 ng total RNA; TCR beta cDNA was made from it with a constant-region primer. Slightly modified ARM-PCR served as the procedure for the TCR beta libraries. These libraries came from three rounds of nested multiplex PCR. The first two PCR rounds used TRBV1-TRBV30 forward primers with a C-beta reverse primer, about 10 cycles each. TCRdb reprocessed the multiplex PCR reads via MiXCR and lists one record per CDR3 protein. The repertoire holds tens of thousands of distinct CDR3 sequences, with roughly three quarters as singletons. As for this clonotype: Its antigen is not known. A read error is likely, as this CDR3 ends without the conserved phenylalanine or tryptophan. The DNA is left out, because the CDR3 cannot be placed on it with certainty; the CDR3 is given as TCRdb lists it.

Study results and limitations: Tumor-adjacent and tumor-blood pairs shared a smaller degree of overlap than tumor region pairs.

Germline V gene lookup returns CDR1 SGHAT and CDR2 FQNNGV. Ends included, the CDR3 has 16 residues. The roughly 20-34 mg bulk tissue piece was not sorted before simultaneous RNA and DNA extraction. Viable tumor cell content exceeded 80% in every tumor sample. The chain employs TRBV11-2 and TRBJ2-3. The sample taken for sequencing was liver tumor tissue from sampling region 4. Regarding subset: tumor region T4, right-lateral pole. This receptor was taken from a man in his forties with primary liver carcinoma and hepatitis B virus infection. The CDR3 here is CASSLGSDSSTDTQCC.